These T cell receptor beta chains were read from a single sample in a study of blood T cell repertoires in COVID-19. The method was immunoSEQ multiplex PCR; TCRdb's version includes in-frame clones alone and lacks a portion of them. The sample has under 200,000 clones, around four fifths seen once; the top ten hold approximately 3%. The sequencing input was peripheral blood. The receptors come from a man in his 70s with acute or convalescent COVID-19. The CDR3 runs from the conserved cysteine through the conserved F or W. Fields, in order: CDR3 protein, CDR3 DNA, J gene, clone size, D gene, V gene. A D gene is named only where the DNA matches it firmly. A clone size is listed for some rows: how often the clone was seen (once, few, many), or a class if it is expanded.

CDR3 protein: CASSLPTGNTEAFF
CDR3 DNA: TGTGCCAGCAGTTTGCCGACAGGGAACACTGAAGCTTTCTTT
J gene: TRBJ1-1
clone size: few
D gene: NA
V gene: TRBV28

CDR3 protein: CASSPTGTDKAYGYTF
CDR3 DNA: TGCGCCAGCAGCCCTACCGGGACAGACAAAGCCTATGGCTACACCTTC
J gene: TRBJ1-2
clone size: NA
D gene: TRBD1
V gene: TRBV5-1

CDR3 protein: CASSVAGTGEDTQYF
CDR3 DNA: TGTGCCAGCAGCGTAGCGGGGACAGGGGAAGATACGCAGTATTTT
J gene: TRBJ2-3
clone size: NA
D gene: TRBD1
V gene: TRBV9

CDR3 protein: CASSRTDGLAKETQYF
CDR3 DNA: TGTGCCAGCTCACGAACGGACGGACTAGCTAAAGAGACCCAGTACTTC
J gene: TRBJ2-5
clone size: NA
D gene: TRBD2
V gene: TRBV18

CDR3 protein: CASSQDPTSGTSTDTQYF
CDR3 DNA: TGCGCCAGCAGCCAAGATCCGACTAGCGGGACTAGCACAGATACGCAGTATTTT
J gene: TRBJ2-3
clone size: NA
D gene: TRBD2
V gene: TRBV4-3

CDR3 protein: CASSLAGVPEQYF
CDR3 DNA: TGTGCCAGCAGTTTGGCGGGAGTACCCGAGCAGTACTTC
J gene: TRBJ2-7
clone size: NA
D gene: TRBD2
V gene: TRBV12-3/TRBV12-4

CDR3 protein: CASSSGQGLGYTF
CDR3 DNA: TGTGCCAGCAGTTCGGGACAGGGTCTGGGCTACACCTTC
J gene: TRBJ1-2
clone size: few
D gene: TRBD1
V gene: TRBV27

CDR3 protein: CASGLPPTDTEAFF
CDR3 DNA: TGTGCTAGTGGTTTGCCTCCGACAGACACTGAAGCTTTCTTT
J gene: TRBJ1-1
clone size: NA
D gene: NA
V gene: TRBV12-5

CDR3 protein: CASSEPEQGLYGYTF
CDR3 DNA: TGTGCCAGCAGTGAACCCGAACAGGGCCTCTATGGCTACACCTTC
J gene: TRBJ1-2
clone size: once
D gene: NA
V gene: TRBV2

CDR3 protein: CASSSSGGGNYGYTF
CDR3 DNA: TGTGCCAGCAGCTCATCAGGGGGCGGGAACTATGGCTACACCTTC
J gene: TRBJ1-2
clone size: few
D gene: TRBD1
V gene: TRBV13

CDR3 protein: CASSQSSRDRPYGYTF
CDR3 DNA: TGTGCCAGCAGCCAATCGTCCCGGGACAGGCCCTATGGCTACACCTTC
J gene: TRBJ1-2
clone size: NA
D gene: TRBD1
V gene: TRBV4-2

CDR3 protein: CAWYLAGGPADTQYF
CDR3 DNA: TGTGCCTGGTACCTGGCGGGAGGGCCCGCAGATACGCAGTATTTT
J gene: TRBJ2-3
clone size: NA
D gene: TRBD2
V gene: TRBV30